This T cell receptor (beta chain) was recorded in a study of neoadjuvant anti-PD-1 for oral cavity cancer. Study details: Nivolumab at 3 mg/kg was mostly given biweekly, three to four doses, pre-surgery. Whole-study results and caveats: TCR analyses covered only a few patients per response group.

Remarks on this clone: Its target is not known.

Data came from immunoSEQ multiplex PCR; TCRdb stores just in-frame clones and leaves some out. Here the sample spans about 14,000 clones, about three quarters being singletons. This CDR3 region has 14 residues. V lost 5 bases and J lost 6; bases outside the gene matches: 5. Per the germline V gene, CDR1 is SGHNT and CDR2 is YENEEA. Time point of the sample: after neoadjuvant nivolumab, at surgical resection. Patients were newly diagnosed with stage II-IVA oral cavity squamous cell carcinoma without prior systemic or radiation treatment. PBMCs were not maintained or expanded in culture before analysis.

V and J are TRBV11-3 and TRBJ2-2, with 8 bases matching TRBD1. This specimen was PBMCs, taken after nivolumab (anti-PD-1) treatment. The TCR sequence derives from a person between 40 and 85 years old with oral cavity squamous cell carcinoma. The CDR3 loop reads CASSPDRVSGELFF. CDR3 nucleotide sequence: TGTGCCAGCAGCCCGGACAGGGTCTCCGGGGAGCTGTTTTTT.